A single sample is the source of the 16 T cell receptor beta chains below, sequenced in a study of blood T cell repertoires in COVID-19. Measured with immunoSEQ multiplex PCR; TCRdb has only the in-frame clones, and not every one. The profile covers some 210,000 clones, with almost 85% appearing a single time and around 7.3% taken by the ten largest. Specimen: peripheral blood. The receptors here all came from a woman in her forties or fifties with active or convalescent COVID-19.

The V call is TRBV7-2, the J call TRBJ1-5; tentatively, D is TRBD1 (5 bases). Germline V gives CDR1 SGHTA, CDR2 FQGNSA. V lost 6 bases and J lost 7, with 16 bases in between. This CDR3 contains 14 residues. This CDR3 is CASRTGSAGQPQHF. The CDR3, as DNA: TGTGCCAGCAGAACCGGGTCAGCAGGGCAGCCCCAGCATTTT.

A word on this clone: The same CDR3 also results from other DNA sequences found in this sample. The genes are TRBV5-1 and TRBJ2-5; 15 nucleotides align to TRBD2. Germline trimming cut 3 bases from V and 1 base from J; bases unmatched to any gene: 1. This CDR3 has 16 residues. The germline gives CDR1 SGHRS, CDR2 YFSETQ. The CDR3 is CASSSGLAGGQETQYF. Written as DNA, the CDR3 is TGCGCCAGCAGCTCGGGACTAGCGGGGGGCCAAGAGACCCAGTACTTC.

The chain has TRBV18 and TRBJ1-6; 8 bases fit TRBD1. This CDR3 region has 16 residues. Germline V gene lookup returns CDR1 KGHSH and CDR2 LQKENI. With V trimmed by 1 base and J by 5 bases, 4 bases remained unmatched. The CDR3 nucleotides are TGTGCCAGCTCACCACAGAGGGGACAGGATAATTCACCCCTCCACTTT. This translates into CASSPQRGQDNSPLHF.

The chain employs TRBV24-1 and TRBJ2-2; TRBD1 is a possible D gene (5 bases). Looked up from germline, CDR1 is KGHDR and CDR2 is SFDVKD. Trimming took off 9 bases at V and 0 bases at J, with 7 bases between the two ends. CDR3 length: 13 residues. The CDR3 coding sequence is TGTGCCACCGGCAGGGCGAACACCGGGGAGCTGTTTTTT. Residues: CATGRANTGELFF.

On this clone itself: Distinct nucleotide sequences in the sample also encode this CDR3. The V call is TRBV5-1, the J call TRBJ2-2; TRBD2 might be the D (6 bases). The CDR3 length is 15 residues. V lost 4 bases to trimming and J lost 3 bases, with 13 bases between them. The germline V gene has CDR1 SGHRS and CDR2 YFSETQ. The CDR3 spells CASSPDRGYTGELFF. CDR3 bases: TGCGCCAGCAGCCCCGACCGGGGGTACACCGGGGAGCTGTTTTTT.

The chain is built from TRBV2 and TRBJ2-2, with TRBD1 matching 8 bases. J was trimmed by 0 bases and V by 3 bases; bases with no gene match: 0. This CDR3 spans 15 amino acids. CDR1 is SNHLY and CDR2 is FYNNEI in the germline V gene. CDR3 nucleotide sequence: TGTGCCAGCAGTGAGGACAGGGCGAACACCGGGGAGCTGTTTTTT. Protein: CASSEDRANTGELFF. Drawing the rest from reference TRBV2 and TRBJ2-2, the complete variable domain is EPEVTQTPSHQVTQMGQEVILRCVPISNHLYFYWYRQILGQKVEFLVSFYNNEISEKSEIFDDQFSVERPDGSNFTLKIRSTKLEDSAMYFCASSEDRANTGELFFGEGSRLTVL.

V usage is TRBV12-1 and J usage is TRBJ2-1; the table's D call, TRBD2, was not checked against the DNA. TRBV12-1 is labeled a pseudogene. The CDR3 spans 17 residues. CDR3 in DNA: TGTGCCAGCAGTTATCTCAGCGGGAGAGAGCGGTGGAATGAGCAGTTCTTC. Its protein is CASSYLSGRERWNEQFF.

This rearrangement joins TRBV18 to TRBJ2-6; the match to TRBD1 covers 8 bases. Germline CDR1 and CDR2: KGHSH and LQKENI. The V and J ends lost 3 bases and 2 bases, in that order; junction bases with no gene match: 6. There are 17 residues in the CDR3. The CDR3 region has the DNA TGTGCCAGCTCACCGTCAGGGGGCCCACCTGGGGCCAACGTCCTGACTTTC. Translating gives CASSPSGGPPGANVLTF.

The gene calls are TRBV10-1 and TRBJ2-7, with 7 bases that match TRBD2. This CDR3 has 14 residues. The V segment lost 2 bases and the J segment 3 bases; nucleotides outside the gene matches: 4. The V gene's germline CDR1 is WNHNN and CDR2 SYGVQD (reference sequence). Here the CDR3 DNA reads TGCGCCAGCAGTGAGACTAGCGCCCGCTACGAGCAGTACTTC. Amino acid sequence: CASSETSARYEQYF.

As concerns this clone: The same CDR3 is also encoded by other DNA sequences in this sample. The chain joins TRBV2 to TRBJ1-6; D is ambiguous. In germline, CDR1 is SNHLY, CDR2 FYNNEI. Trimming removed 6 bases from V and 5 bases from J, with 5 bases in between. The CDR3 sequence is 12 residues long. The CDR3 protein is CASSLDNSPLHF. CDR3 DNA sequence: TGTGCCAGCAGCCTCGATAATTCACCCCTCCACTTT.

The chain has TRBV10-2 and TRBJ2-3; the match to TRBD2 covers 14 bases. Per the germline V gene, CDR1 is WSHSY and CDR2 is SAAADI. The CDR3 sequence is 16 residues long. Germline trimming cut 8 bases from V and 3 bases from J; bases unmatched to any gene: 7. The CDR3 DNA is TGCGCCAGCGCACCCGGGACTAGCGGGAGTACAGATACGCAGTATTTT. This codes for CASAPGTSGSTDTQYF.

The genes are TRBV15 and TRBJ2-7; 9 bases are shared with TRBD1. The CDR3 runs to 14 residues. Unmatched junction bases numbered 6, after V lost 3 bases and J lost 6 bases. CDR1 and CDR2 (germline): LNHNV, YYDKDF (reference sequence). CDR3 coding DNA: TGTGCCACCAGCAGGGGACAGGGAAATACCGAGCAGTACTTC. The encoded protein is CATSRGQGNTEQYF. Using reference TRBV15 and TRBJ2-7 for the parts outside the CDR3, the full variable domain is DAMVIQNPRYQVTQFGKPVTLSCSQTLNHNVMYWYQQKSSQAPKLLFHYYDKDFNNEADTPDNFQSRRPNTSFCFLDIRSPGLGDTAMYLCATSRGQGNTEQYFGPGTRLTVT.

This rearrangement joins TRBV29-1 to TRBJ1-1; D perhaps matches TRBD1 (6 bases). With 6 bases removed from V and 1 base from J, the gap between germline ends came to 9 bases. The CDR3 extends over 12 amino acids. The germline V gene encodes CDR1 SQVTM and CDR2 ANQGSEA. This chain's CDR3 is CSVSQGNTEAFF. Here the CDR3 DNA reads TGCAGCGTCTCACAGGGGAACACTGAAGCTTTCTTT.

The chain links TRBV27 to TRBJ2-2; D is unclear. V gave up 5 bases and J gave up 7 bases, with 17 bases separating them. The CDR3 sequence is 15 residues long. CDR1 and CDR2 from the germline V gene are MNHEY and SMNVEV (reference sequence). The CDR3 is CASSPVSGSGGELFF. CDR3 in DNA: TGTGCCAGCAGTCCCGTTAGTGGGTCGGGCGGGGAGCTGTTTTTT.

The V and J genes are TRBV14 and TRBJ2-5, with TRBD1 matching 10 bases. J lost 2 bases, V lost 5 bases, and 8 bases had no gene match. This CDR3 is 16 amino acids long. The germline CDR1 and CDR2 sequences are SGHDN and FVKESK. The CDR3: CASSTRTGGWQETQYF. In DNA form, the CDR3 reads TGTGCCAGCAGCACCCGGACAGGGGGATGGCAAGAGACCCAGTACTTC. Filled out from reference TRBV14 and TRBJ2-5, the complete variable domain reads EAGVTQFPSHSVIEKGQTVTLRCDPISGHDNLYWYRRVMGKEIKFLLHFVKESKQDESGMPNNRFLAERTGGTYSTLKVQPAELEDSGVYFCASSTRTGGWQETQYFGPGTRLLVL.

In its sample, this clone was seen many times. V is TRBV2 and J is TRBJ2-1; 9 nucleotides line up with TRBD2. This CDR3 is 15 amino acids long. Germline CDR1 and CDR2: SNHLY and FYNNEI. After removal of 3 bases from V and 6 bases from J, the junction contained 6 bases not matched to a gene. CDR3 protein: CASSDGGLAVNEQFF. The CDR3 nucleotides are TGTGCCAGCAGTGATGGGGGACTAGCCGTCAATGAGCAGTTCTTC.